The 9 T cell receptor beta chains listed next were all sequenced from one sample in a study of human T cells and chemical hapten exposure (dated by TCRdb to the early 2020s). According to the study, the label for this sample's time point signals: pre-sensitization, week 0. This sample's treatment or condition label indicates: therapeutic diphenylcyclopropenone sensitization with weekly scalp DPC. Receptor amplification or capture employed RACE. Reads for this sample came from a NextSeq 500. TCRdb reprocessing: public reads trimmed at Q25 with fastp, clones called with MiXCR, in-frame beta chains kept. Under each unique CDR3 protein, matching rows form one entry showing the most common genes and DNA. Recorded for this sample are tens of thousands of distinct CDR3 sequences; 10% of them occurred a single time. The top ten clones comprise roughly 6.2% of the sample. Sequenced here: whole blood, sampled in connection with sensitization to the hapten diphenylcyclopropenone (DPC). The receptor source for this set is a man aged 25-40 years with alopecia areata. Some clones in this sample may be carry-over from other donors' samples.

This clonotype was counted many times. CDR3 region: CASSLISSWDSTDTQYF. As DNA, the CDR3 is TGTGCCAGCAGCTTAATTTCGTCCTGGGACAGCACAGATACGCAGTATTTT. This chain uses TRBV7-6 with TRBJ2-3, with D perhaps assigned TRBD1 or TRBD2 (5 bases each). The CDR3 contains 17 residues. CDR1 is SGHVS and CDR2 is FNYEAQ in the germline V gene. The V end lost 2 bases, the J end lost 0 bases, and 15 bases lay between the germline ends.

Many counts were recorded for this clonotype. This chain joins TRBV10-3 and TRBJ1-6, with no clear D. V dropped 0 bases and J dropped 8 bases, with 5 bases sitting between them. Germline loops: CDR1 ENHRY, CDR2 SYGVKD. This CDR3 comprises 13 residues. The CDR3 sequence: CAISESSDSPLHF. The DNA for the CDR3 is TGTGCCATCAGTGAGTCTTCGGATTCACCCCTCCACTTT.

Ten or more counts support this clonotype. V usage is TRBV7-2 and J usage is TRBJ1-5; 9 bases align to TRBD1. Germline values: CDR1 SGHTA, CDR2 FQGNSA. Germline trimming cut 1 base from V and 4 bases from J; bases unmatched to any gene: 5. This CDR3 has 16 residues. CDR3 residues: CASSLDTGGWNQPQHF. DNA for the CDR3: TGTGCCAGCAGCTTAGATACAGGGGGCTGGAATCAGCCCCAGCATTTT.

This clonotype was detected a few times. This rearrangement joins TRBV2 to TRBJ2-7; D tentatively fits TRBD1 or TRBD2 (5 bases each). Deletions cut 1 base from V and 2 bases from J, with 12 bases between. CDR3 size: 15 residues. The germline V gene has CDR1 SNHLY and CDR2 FYNNEI. Here the CDR3 reads CASSEDRTGTYEQYV. The CDR3 coding sequence is TGTGCCAGCAGTGAAGACAGGACTGGGACCTACGAGCAGTACGTC.

Only a few counts were recorded for this clonotype. This chain's CDR3 is CASSPIGGGYEQFF. The CDR3 DNA reads TGTGCCAGCAGCCCTATTGGAGGCGGTTATGAGCAGTTCTTC. V gene TRBV11-2 combines with J gene TRBJ2-1, with a possible D match to TRBD2 (5 bases). The CDR3 has 14 residues. The ends were cut back, 5 bases at V and 8 bases at J, with 16 bases in the middle. Germline CDR1 and CDR2: SGHAT and FQNNGV.

Worth noting for this clonotype: No conserved phenylalanine or tryptophan is present at the end of the CDR3, so a read error is the likely explanation. The chain links TRBV2 to TRBJ2-1; D remains ambiguous. This CDR3 contains 10 residues. The germline V gene encodes CDR1 SNHLY and CDR2 FYNNEI. The ends were cut back, 8 bases at V and 6 bases at J, with 5 bases in the middle. The CDR3, as DNA: TGTGCCAGCGTAGTCAATGAGCAGTTCTCC. Translated, it gives CASVVNEQFS.

A few counts support this clonotype. The chain combines TRBV6-1 with TRBJ2-1, with a tentative D call TRBD2 (6 bases). This CDR3 comprises 15 residues. Germline-derived CDR1 and CDR2 are MNHNS and SASEGT. V lost 4 bases to trimming and J lost 2 bases, with 12 bases between them. In nucleotides, the CDR3 is TGTGCCAGCAGTGCACTGACGGGGGCCTACAATGAGCAGTTCTTC. It yields the protein CASSALTGAYNEQFF.

Ten or more counts support this clonotype. The chain carries TRBV7-3 and TRBJ1-1; perhaps TRBD1 as D (5 bases). CDR3 size: 14 residues. Germline CDR1 reads SGHTA; CDR2 reads FQGTGA. V was pared by 5 bases and J by 4 bases, with 14 bases between. The CDR3 spells CASSTTGAPTEAFF. As DNA, the CDR3 is TGTGCCAGCAGCACCACAGGAGCACCCACTGAAGCTTTCTTT.

This chain links TRBV11-2 with TRBJ1-6; D is unclear. Germline lookup yields CDR1 SGHAT and CDR2 FQNNGV. The CDR3 runs to 16 residues. V was clipped by 2 bases and J by 3 bases, with 11 bases between them. The CDR3 loop reads CASSLQMPVYNSPLHF. The CDR3 coding sequence is TGTGCCAGCAGCTTACAGATGCCCGTCTATAATTCACCCCTCCACTTT.